Following are 7 T cell receptor beta chains from one sample sequenced in a study of blood T cell repertoires in COVID-19. Sequencing was performed with immunoSEQ multiplex PCR; in TCRdb, only in-frame clones are kept and a portion is missing. The sample consists of 150,000 to 200,000 clones, approximately 88% of them appearing once. The sequenced material came from peripheral blood. Receptor source: a human donor in a cohort sampled during active COVID-19.

This sequence joins TRBV5-1 and TRBJ2-7, with a tentative D call TRBD2 (6 bases). The CDR3 has 17 residues. In germline, CDR1 is SGHRS, CDR2 YFSETQ. V was pared by 0 bases and J by 2 bases, with 18 bases between. DNA for the CDR3: TGCGCCAGCAGCTTGGGGGACGGCGGGACTTGGACCTACGAGCAGTACTTC. Its protein product is CASSLGDGGTWTYEQYF.

The chain links TRBV11-2 to TRBJ2-3; 8 positions agree with TRBD2. V shed 1 base and J 5 bases; nucleotides not matched to a gene: 5. CDR3 length equals 15 residues. Per germline, CDR1 SGHAT and CDR2 FQNNGV. The CDR3 loop is CASSLAGGLLDTQYF. DNA of the CDR3: TGTGCCAGCAGCTTAGCGGGAGGGCTTCTAGATACGCAGTATTTT. The complete variable domain, with remaining parts taken from reference TRBV11-2 and TRBJ2-3, reads EAGVAQSPRYKIIEKRQSVAFWCNPISGHATLYWYQQILGQGPKLLIQFQNNGVVDDSQLPKDRFSAERLKGVDSTLKIQPAKLEDSAVYLCASSLAGGLLDTQYFGPGTRLTVL.

The rearrangement uses TRBV6-6 and TRBJ1-1; TRBD1 is a possible D gene (6 bases). CDR3 size: 19 residues. The V gene's germline CDR1 is MNHNY and CDR2 SVGAGI (reference sequence). V was cut by 5 bases and J by 7 bases, with 32 bases left in between. This chain's CDR3 is CASSLTGSGSQGRGNEAFF. CDR3 DNA: TGTGCCAGCAGTCTTACAGGGTCAGGGAGTCAGGGAAGGGGAAATGAAGCTTTCTTT.

The chain joins TRBV27 to TRBJ2-7; the D gene is possibly TRBD1 (6 bases). Germline loops: CDR1 MNHEY, CDR2 SMNVEV (reference sequence). The CDR3 spans 17 residues. V was clipped by 6 bases and J by 1 base, with 22 bases between them. CDR3 coding DNA: TGTGCCAGCAGCCTTAGGGGCCGACAGGCCGGATCCTACGAGCAGTACTTC. This gives the protein CASSLRGRQAGSYEQYF.

This clone has just one count. The gene calls are TRBV7-9 and TRBJ2-7, with TRBD2 as a possible D gene (6 bases). V shed 10 bases and J shed 0 bases, with 13 bases lying between them. Looked up from germline, CDR1 is SEHNR and CDR2 is FQNEAQ (reference sequence). This CDR3 comprises 13 residues. The CDR3 region has the DNA TGTGCCATCCTGGGACTCAGCTCCTACGAGCAGTACTTC. The encoded protein is CAILGLSSYEQYF.

This clone was seen ten or more times. The rearrangement joins TRBV4-1 to TRBJ2-1, with TRBD2 matching 8 bases. Losses at the gene ends were 0 bases for V and 7 bases for J; bases not matched to a gene: 14. The CDR3 length is 18 residues. Looked up from germline, CDR1 is MGHRA and CDR2 is YSYEKL. In nucleotides, the CDR3 is TGCGCCAGCAGCCAAGAGGTTGGGGGACTAGGAAGGGATAATGAGCAGTTCTTC. The encoded protein is CASSQEVGGLGRDNEQFF.

The gene calls are TRBV27 and TRBJ1-1; TRBD1 aligns across 7 bases. Unmatched junction bases numbered 7, after V lost 6 bases and J lost 3 bases. CDR1 is MNHEY, CDR2 SMNVEV, per germline (reference sequence). This CDR3 contains 14 residues. The CDR3 DNA reads TGTGCCAGCAGGAACAGGGGCCTGCACACTGAAGCTTTCTTT. Amino acids: CASRNRGLHTEAFF.